Listed below are T cell receptor beta chains from one sample, sequenced in a study of beta chain features in type 1 diabetes. Only in-frame clones appear in the TCRdb table, and some are missing; sequencing was by immunoSEQ multiplex PCR. The top ten clones hold approximately 0.021% of a sample with roughly 700,000 clones, 13% of them seen once. Sequenced sample: naive CD4+ T cells from blood. These receptors were taken from a man younger than 35 with type 1 diabetes. The CDR3 runs from the conserved cysteine through the conserved F or W. The D gene is left open where the match is weak. For some rows the clone size is stated as once, few or many, or as a class when expanded; others skip it.

V gene,J gene,clone size,D gene,CDR3 DNA,CDR3 protein
TRBV7-9,TRBJ2-5,many,-,TGTGCCAGCAGCCCCCAAGAGACCCAGTACTTC,CASSPQETQYF
TRBV2,TRBJ2-1,-,-,TGTGCCAGCAGTGGAGACTCCTACAATGAGCAGTTCTTC,CASSGDSYNEQFF
TRBV5-4,TRBJ1-6,few,-,TGTGCCAGCAGCTTGATGGGCGGGGGATTACCCCTCCACTTT,CASSLMGGGLPLHF
TRBV6-5,TRBJ1-6,-,-,TGTGCCAGCAGTGCCGGGTGGGGTTTCAATTCACCCCTCCACTTT,CASSAGWGFNSPLHF
TRBV30,TRBJ1-2,few,-,TGTGCCTGGAGTGTAGATGGGACCGGAACTGTGGGCACCTTC,CAWSVDGTGTVGTF
TRBV21-1,TRBJ2-7,few,-,TGTGCCACCCCATCGGCCCTGAGGTACTTC,CATPSALRYF
TRBV30,TRBJ1-2,-,-,TGTGCCTGGAGTGTTTTACCAGGGGAAAATGGCTACACCTTC,CAWSVLPGENGYTF
TRBV7-9,TRBJ2-1,few,-,TGTGCCAGCAGCTGGACTGGGAATAATGAGCAGTTCTTC,CASSWTGNNEQFF
TRBV6-4,TRBJ2-5,few,TRBD1,TGTGCCAGCAGCGGACAGGCTCAAGAGACCCAGTACTTC,CASSGQAQETQYF
TRBV5-1,TRBJ2-5,-,TRBD1,TGCGCCAGCAGCTTACAGGGGCTGCAAGAGACCCAGTACTTC,CASSLQGLQETQYF
TRBV30,TRBJ2-5,few,-,TGTGCCTGGAGTCCCCAAGGAGGGGTCCTAACCCAGTACTTC,CAWSPQGGVLTQYF
TRBV30,TRBJ2-5,-,-,TGTGCCTGGAGACAAACGGGGCTAGCGCCCTCACTGTACTTC,CAWRQTGLAPSLYF
TRBV6-5,TRBJ2-7,few,-,TGTGCCAGCAGTCCGCCCCTGGACAGATACGAGCAGTACTTC,CASSPPLDRYEQYF
TRBV7-9,TRBJ2-7,few,-,TGTGCCAGCAGCCCAGACGAGCAGTACTTC,CASSPDEQYF
TRBV11-3,TRBJ2-3,-,TRBD1,TGTGCCAGCAGCTTAGACGGACAGGGAACAGATACGCAGTATTTT,CASSLDGQGTDTQYF
TRBV2,TRBJ1-4,few,-,TGTGCCAGCACGTCCTACAGGGCCGCTAGGGATGAAAAACTGTTTTTT,CASTSYRAARDEKLFF
TRBV13,TRBJ2-7,-,-,TGTGCCAGCAGCTTCAGGACAGCTTCCTACGAGCAGTACTTC,CASSFRTASYEQYF
TRBV29-1,TRBJ1-1,few,-,TGCAGCTCGGGGTTGATGAACACTGAAGCTTTCTTT,CSSGLMNTEAFF
TRBV30,TRBJ2-2,-,-,TGTGCCTGGAGTGTAATCGCCACCGGGGAGCTGTTTTTT,CAWSVIATGELFF
TRBV11-2,TRBJ2-2,few,TRBD2,TGTGCCAGCAGCCTAGCCTCCGGGACTAGCAACACCGGGGAGCTGTTTTTT,CASSLASGTSNTGELFF
TRBV7-9,TRBJ2-2,-,TRBD2,TGTGCCAGCAGCACCCTGACTAGCGGGGGCACCGGGGAGCTGTTTTTT,CASSTLTSGGTGELFF
TRBV7-2,TRBJ2-3,-,TRBD2,TGTGCCAGCAGCCCTCTCGCGGGGGGCACAGATACGCAGTATTTT,CASSPLAGGTDTQYF
TRBV30,TRBJ2-7,-,TRBD1,TGTGCCTGCCAGGGGGCCTACGAGCAGTACTTC,CACQGAYEQYF
TRBV11-2,TRBJ2-3,-,-,TGTGCCAGCAGCCTACGGACAGGGAGGGGCACAGATACGCAGTATTTT,CASSLRTGRGTDTQYF
TRBV29-1,TRBJ2-5,few,-,TGCAGCGGGGCGTCAGGACCCCAAGAGACCCAGTACTTC,CSGASGPQETQYF
TRBV7-2,TRBJ1-2,few,-,TGTGCCAGCAGCCTATACAGAGGGGCTAACTATGGCTACACCTTC,CASSLYRGANYGYTF
TRBV5-4,TRBJ1-4,few,-,TGTGCCAGCTCCGGTCCCGAGGAAAAACTGTTTTTT,CASSGPEEKLFF
TRBV9,TRBJ2-5,few,TRBD2,TGTGCCAGCAGCGTAGGGGCTAGCGGGGTCGGTGAGACCCAGTACTTC,CASSVGASGVGETQYF
TRBV30,TRBJ2-7,few,-,TGTGCCTGGAACAGGGCAAGCGAGCAGTACTTC,CAWNRASEQYF
TRBV28,TRBJ2-1,few,-,TGTGCCAGCAGTTGGGGTCGGGACAATGAGCAGTTCTTC,CASSWGRDNEQFF
TRBV5-6,TRBJ2-7,-,-,TGTGCCAGCAGCTCTTATGACTACGAGCAGTACTTC,CASSSYDYEQYF
TRBV29-1,TRBJ2-7,few,-,TGCAGCGTTGAGGAACAGGGCGGCACTAGCGAGCAGTACTTC,CSVEEQGGTSEQYF
TRBV4-1,TRBJ2-3,-,-,TGCGCCAGCAGCCAAGATCCGAGCGGAGCTAGCACAGATACGCAGTATTTT,CASSQDPSGASTDTQYF
TRBV28,TRBJ2-7,few,TRBD1,TGTGCCAGCAGTTCGCTCGGACAGGGTGAGAGCTCCTACGAGCAGTACTTC,CASSSLGQGESSYEQYF
TRBV7-9,TRBJ1-5,few,-,TGTGCCAGCAGCTTAAGTCGCGAGAATCAGCCCCAGCATTTT,CASSLSRENQPQHF
TRBV5-1,TRBJ2-5,few,-,TGCGCCAGCAGCTCCCCAGGGGAAGAGACCCAGTACTTC,CASSSPGEETQYF
TRBV11-2,TRBJ2-1,-,TRBD1,TGTGCCAGCAGCCCTACAGGGGTAAATGAGCAGTTCTTC,CASSPTGVNEQFF
TRBV2,TRBJ2-5,-,TRBD2,TGTGCCAGCACCGTTAGCGGGGCGGAGACCCAGTACTTC,CASTVSGAETQYF
TRBV19,TRBJ1-1,few,-,TGTGCCAGTAGTTCCCGGCCTCGGGGCACTGAAGCTTTCTTT,CASSSRPRGTEAFF
TRBV6-6,TRBJ1-4,-,-,TGTGCCAGCAGTTCCCCGGCGGCAACTAATGAAAAACTGTTTTTT,CASSSPAATNEKLFF
TRBV4-1,TRBJ2-3,-,TRBD1,TGCGCCAGCAGCTCCGGGACAGGTGGCACAGATACGCAGTATTTT,CASSSGTGGTDTQYF
TRBV7-9,TRBJ2-6,few,-,TGTGCCAGCACAAACAGCCGCCCCATTTCTGGGGCCAACGTCCTGACTTTC,CASTNSRPISGANVLTF